These 2 T cell receptor beta chains were all obtained from the same sample, sequenced in a study of cytomegalovirus exposure and HLA in healthy donors. PCR employed 60 Vbeta and 13 Jbeta primers. This table comes from immunoSEQ multiplex PCR, and its TCRdb copy is limited to in-frame clones, with some not included. The table lists 55,000 to 75,000 clones. The sequenced sample was PBMCs. The receptors were gathered from a male donor in good health and CMV-seronegative.

This chain connects TRBV11-2 to TRBJ2-5, with D maybe TRBD1 (6 bases). The V and J ends lost 1 base and 3 bases respectively, with 18 bases between them. From germline, CDR1 is SGHAT and CDR2 FQNNGV. The CDR3 contains 17 residues. The chain's CDR3 is CASSLGGQAYSKETQYF. The CDR3 DNA is TGTGCCAGCAGCTTAGGGGGGCAGGCCTATTCCAAAGAGACCCAGTACTTC.

The gene calls are TRBV5-1 and TRBJ1-2; TRBD1 matches 12 bases. The ends lost 5 bases at V and 5 bases at J; junction bases unmatched: 7. The germline CDR1 and CDR2 sequences are SGHRS and YFSETQ. CDR3 length: 15 residues. The CDR3: CASRPGTGGAYGYTF. CDR3 coding DNA: TGCGCCAGCAGGCCTGGGACAGGGGGCGCATATGGCTACACCTTC. The entire variable domain, with the rest obtained from reference TRBV5-1 and TRBJ1-2, is as follows: KAGVTQTPRYLIKTRGQQVTLSCSPISGHRSVSWYQQTPGQGLQFLFEYFSETQRNKGNFPGRFSGRQFSNSRSEMNVSTLELGDSALYLCASRPGTGGAYGYTFGSGTRLTVV.